Shown below are 27 T cell receptor beta chains from a single sample sequenced in a study of human T cells and chemical hapten exposure. TCRdb reprocessed the RACE reads with MiXCR, giving one entry per CDR3 protein. The sample records fewer than 50,000 distinct CDR3 sequences, 3% to 4% being singletons. Noted time point: patch test 1, 2 weeks after DPC sensitization. Specified treatment: therapeutic diphenylcyclopropenone sensitization with weekly scalp DPC. Unfractionated whole blood was the source from which total RNA was extracted. The starting material was whole blood, obtained in connection with sensitization to the hapten diphenylcyclopropenone (DPC). These receptor sequences come from a man between 50 and 59 years old with alopecia areata. Some clones in this sample may be carry-over from other donors' samples.

This clonotype was seen repeatedly, ten times or more. The gene calls are TRBV28 and TRBJ2-7, with 11 bases aligning to TRBD2. The CDR3 has 14 amino acids. J was trimmed by 4 bases and V by 6 bases; bases with no gene match: 5. Germline V gives CDR1 MDHEN, CDR2 SYDVKM. CDR3 DNA sequence: TGTGCCAGCAGCCTGACTAGCGGGATTTACGAGCAGTACTTC. Translated: CASSLTSGIYEQYF. The full variable domain, with the rest looked up from reference TRBV28 and TRBJ2-7, is DVKVTQSSRYLVKRTGEKVFLECVQDMDHENMFWYRQDPGLGLRLIYFSYDVKMKEKGDIPEGYSVSREKKERFSLILESASTNQTSMYLCASSLTSGIYEQYFGPGTRLTVT.

In its sample, this clonotype was seen many times. The chain couples TRBV20-1 to TRBJ2-1; 9 nucleotides agree with TRBD2. J was trimmed by 7 bases and V by 7 bases; bases with no gene match: 5. This CDR3 region has 12 residues. Per germline, CDR1 DFQATT and CDR2 SNEGSKA (reference sequence). The CDR3 loop is CSVASGNNEQFF. The CDR3 DNA follows: TGCAGTGTCGCTAGCGGGAATAATGAGCAGTTCTTC.

This clonotype was found a few times. This chain uses TRBV7-8 with TRBJ2-2, with D perhaps TRBD1 (6 bases). This CDR3 spans 16 amino acids. The ends were cut back, 5 bases at V and 0 bases at J, with 13 bases in the middle. Looked up from germline, CDR1 is SGHVS and CDR2 is FQNEAQ. This CDR3 reads CASSTDRIPNTGELFF. As DNA, the CDR3 is TGTGCCAGCAGCACCGACAGGATCCCGAACACCGGGGAGCTGTTTTTT. Supplemented by reference TRBV7-8 and TRBJ2-2, the full variable domain reads GAGVSQSPRYKVAKRGQDVALRCDPISGHVSLFWYQQALGQGPEFLTYFQNEAQLDKSGLPSDRFFAERPEGSVSTLKIQRTQQEDSAVYLCASSTDRIPNTGELFFGEGSRLTVL.

This clonotype was counted a single time. A read error is possible here, since a much larger clone lies one base away. This sequence joins TRBV5-4 and TRBJ1-2, with D maybe TRBD1 (5 bases). CDR1 is SGHNT, CDR2 YYREEE, per germline (reference sequence). This CDR3 spans 12 amino acids. With 7 bases removed from V and 4 bases from J, the gap between germline ends came to 11 bases. The CDR3 DNA reads TGTGCCAGCCAACGGGGGAGCTATGGCTACACCTTC. Amino acid sequence: CASQRGSYGYTF. Supplemented by reference TRBV5-4 and TRBJ1-2, the full variable domain reads ETGVTQSPTHLIKTRGQQVTLRCSSQSGHNTVSWYQQALGQGPQFIFQYYREEENGRGNFPPRFSGLQFPNYSSELNVNALELDDSALYLCASQRGSYGYTFGSGTRLTVV.

The V call is TRBV29-1, the J call TRBJ1-5; 7 bases are shared with TRBD1. Looked up from germline, CDR1 is SQVTM and CDR2 is ANQGSEA. The CDR3 has 13 residues. Unmatched junction bases numbered 3, after V lost 4 bases and J lost 3 bases. Here the CDR3 DNA reads TGCAGCGTTGCCGGGACAGACAATCAGCCCCAGCATTTT. Translation: CSVAGTDNQPQHF.

This clonotype occurred many times. This sequence joins TRBV6-5 and TRBJ2-5; D gene unclear. CDR1 and CDR2 from the germline V gene are MNHEY and SVGAGI. This CDR3 has 13 amino acids. Trimming shortened V by 0 bases and J by 3 bases, and 5 bases separated the two germline ends. The DNA for the CDR3 is TGTGCCAGCAGTTACTCGGTCGAAGAGACCCAGTACTTC. Amino acid sequence: CASSYSVEETQYF.

This clonotype was found a few times. This chain links TRBV19 with TRBJ1-5, with TRBD1 matching 7 bases. Trimming cost V 4 bases and J 0 bases; bases outside gene matches: 6. CDR1 and CDR2 from the germline V gene are LNHDA and SQIVND (reference sequence). CDR3 length: 16 amino acids. The CDR3 loop reads CASSNDRDYSNQPQHF. The CDR3 DNA is TGTGCCAGTAGTAACGACAGGGACTATAGCAATCAGCCCCAGCATTTT.

This clonotype came up many times. V usage is TRBV20-1 and J usage is TRBJ2-7; 12 bases are shared with TRBD2. This CDR3 has 16 amino acids. Trimming removed 3 bases from V and 5 bases from J; junction bases left unmatched: 11. Germline V gene lookup returns CDR1 DFQATT and CDR2 SNEGSKA (reference sequence). CDR3 in DNA: TGCAGTGCTAGGGGGACTACTAGCGGGAGGATAGACGAGCAGTACTTC. Amino acids: CSARGTTSGRIDEQYF.

This clonotype came up many times. The rearrangement links TRBV6-6 to TRBJ2-1; the D gene is possibly TRBD2 (5 bases). V lost 0 bases and J lost 9, with 15 bases in between. The CDR3 has 15 residues. The germline V gene encodes CDR1 MNHNY and CDR2 SVGAGI (reference sequence). CDR3 in amino acids: CASSYSVGAVPEQFF. CDR3 nucleotide sequence: TGTGCCAGCAGTTACTCCGTCGGAGCGGTCCCTGAGCAGTTCTTC.

Ten or more counts support this clonotype. The chain links TRBV10-3 to TRBJ2-7; a weak D match, TRBD1 (6 bases). CDR3 size: 15 residues. Germline lookup yields CDR1 ENHRY and CDR2 SYGVKD. V lost 3 bases to trimming and J lost 6 bases, with 18 bases between them. CDR3 sequence reads: CAISELRQGLVEQYF. CDR3 nucleotides: TGTGCCATCAGTGAATTAAGGCAGGGGTTAGTCGAGCAGTACTTC.

This clonotype was detected ten times or more. In DNA, the CDR3 is TGCGCCAGCAGCCTTCAACAGGGTAACATCCACGAGCAGTACTTC. Residues: CASSLQQGNIHEQYF. The chain has TRBV4-3 and TRBJ2-7; D is possibly TRBD1 (6 bases). The CDR3 contains 15 residues. With 4 bases removed from V and 5 bases from J, the gap between germline ends came to 18 bases. Germline V CDR1 and CDR2: LGHNA, YSLEER.

At least ten counts were recorded for this clonotype. The chain combines TRBV20-1 with TRBJ2-4; the D is unclear. V was clipped by 2 bases and J by 0 bases, with 11 bases between them. The length of the CDR3 is 15 residues. The germline CDR1 and CDR2 sequences are DFQATT and SNEGSKA (reference sequence). The CDR3 bases are TGCAGTGCTAGACGCGAGGAGTTAGCCAAAAACATTCAGTACTTC. Protein: CSARREELAKNIQYF.

Ten or more counts support this clonotype. The chain uses TRBV12-3 or TRBV12-4 and TRBJ2-7; 9 positions agree with TRBD1. The CDR3 sequence is 15 residues long. Trimming removed 5 bases from V and 6 bases from J; junction bases left unmatched: 11. The CDR3 DNA is TGTGCCAGCAGTCCTCGGGACAGGGTACTCATCGAGCAGTACTTC. Amino acid sequence: CASSPRDRVLIEQYF.

This clonotype was counted ten times or more. This chain uses TRBV29-1 with TRBJ1-1; 12 bases match TRBD1. V shed 7 bases, J shed 1 base, and the junction held 7 bases outside the gene matches. The CDR3 loop spans 15 amino acids. CDR1 is SQVTM, CDR2 ANQGSEA, per germline. The CDR3 here is CSGRGTGGWNTEAFF. CDR3 DNA sequence: TGCAGCGGAAGGGGGACAGGGGGCTGGAACACTGAAGCTTTCTTT.

This clonotype was seen a handful of times. The V gene is TRBV25-1, the J gene TRBJ1-2; 9 bases agree with TRBD1. This CDR3 contains 13 residues. Per the germline V gene, CDR1 is MGHDK and CDR2 is SYGVNS. V shed 8 bases and J 8 bases; nucleotides not matched to a gene: 9. DNA for the CDR3: TGTGCCAGCCTCCCGGGACAGGGTACCGGCTACACCTTC. Translating it yields CASLPGQGTGYTF.

This clonotype was recorded many times. CDR3 residues: CASSPRPGLAGGRAYEQYF. The CDR3 DNA reads as TGTGCCAGCAGCCCTAGACCGGGACTAGCGGGAGGTCGTGCCTACGAGCAGTACTTC. The chain carries TRBV7-6 and TRBJ2-7; 15 bases are shared with TRBD2. Trimming took 5 bases from V and 2 from J; bases not matched to a gene: 13. CDR1 SGHVS and CDR2 FNYEAQ come from the germline V gene. This CDR3 has 19 amino acids.

This clonotype was found many times. Here the CDR3 reads CASSQSHNPTDTQYF. The DNA for the CDR3 is TGTGCCAGCAGCCAGAGTCACAATCCCACAGATACGCAGTATTTT. The V call is TRBV3-1, the J call TRBJ2-3, with D unresolved. With 3 bases removed from V and 2 bases from J, the gap between germline ends came to 12 bases. This CDR3 is built from 15 residues. The V gene's germline CDR1 is LGHDT and CDR2 YNNKEL (reference sequence).

The chain uses TRBV12-3 or TRBV12-4 and TRBJ1-6, with a tentative D call TRBD1 (5 bases). The CDR3 contains 14 residues. With 8 bases removed from V and 7 bases from J, the gap between germline ends came to 15 bases. CDR3 protein: CASGPPGRNSPLHF. As DNA, the CDR3 is TGTGCCAGCGGTCCCCCGGGACGGAATTCACCCCTCCACTTT.

This clonotype was seen ten or more times. The chain uses TRBV7-9 and TRBJ2-7; possibly TRBD2 for D (6 bases). The CDR3 totals 15 residues. Germline loops: CDR1 SEHNR, CDR2 FQNEAQ (reference sequence). V lost 5 bases to trimming and J lost 2 bases, with 16 bases between them. The chain's CDR3 is CASSGDRRDPYEQYF. The DNA for the CDR3 is TGTGCCAGCAGCGGGGATCGGCGGGACCCCTACGAGCAGTACTTC.

This clonotype showed up many times. The chain is built from TRBV28 and TRBJ2-1; 10 positions match TRBD1. Germline loops: CDR1 MDHEN, CDR2 SYDVKM. The CDR3 runs 15 residues. V lost 7 bases, J lost 8 bases, and 11 bases stayed unmatched. Written as DNA, the CDR3 is TGTGCCAGCACTCACTCCGGGACAGGGGAGGATGAGCAGTTCTTC. This codes for CASTHSGTGEDEQFF.

This clonotype was picked up many times. V is TRBV28 and J is TRBJ1-3; D remains unclear. Germline CDR1 is MDHEN and CDR2 is SYDVKM. The CDR3 extends over 17 amino acids. V shed 4 bases and J shed 0 bases, with 16 bases lying between them. CDR3 coding DNA: TGTGCCAGCAGTTCCCGTTACGCTTGGAACTCTGGAAACACCATATATTTT. This translates into CASSSRYAWNSGNTIYF.

The chain uses TRBV7-9 and TRBJ1-5; D is undetermined. The ends were cut back, 1 base at V and 7 bases at J, with 8 bases in the middle. In germline, CDR1 is SEHNR, CDR2 FQNEAQ (reference sequence). The length of the CDR3 is 13 residues. CDR3: CASSLDEAQPQHF. CDR3 coding DNA: TGTGCCAGCAGCTTAGATGAGGCCCAGCCCCAGCATTTT.

This clonotype was seen a few times. This chain links TRBV10-3 with TRBJ1-2; D call uncertain. The CDR3 spans 14 residues. The germline V and J ends were trimmed by 4 bases and 0 bases, with 9 bases remaining between them. Germline-derived CDR1 and CDR2 are ENHRY and SYGVKD. CDR3 protein: CAISGNGANYGYTF. In nucleotides, the CDR3 is TGTGCCATCAGTGGAAACGGAGCTAACTATGGCTACACCTTC.

This clonotype was detected ten times or more. The chain joins TRBV29-1 to TRBJ2-3; 9 nucleotides agree with TRBD1. After removal of 0 bases from V and 4 bases from J, the junction contained 11 bases not matched to a gene. Germline assignment: CDR1 SQVTM and CDR2 ANQGSEA. This CDR3 region has 17 residues. The CDR3 nucleotides are TGCAGCGTTGAAGATAGTGGGGGACAGGGATGGTCAGATACGCAGTATTTT. This encodes CSVEDSGGQGWSDTQYF.

The table lists this clonotype with many counts. The chain combines TRBV6-2 or TRBV6-3 with TRBJ1-1, with D uncertain. This CDR3 has 17 residues. V shed 7 bases and J shed 4 bases, with 25 bases lying between them. Per the germline V gene, CDR1 is MNHEY and CDR2 is SVGEGT. The CDR3 DNA follows: TGTGCCAGCAAAAGCCGACAAGGAGGAGGTCTTGGCACTGAAGCTTTCTTT. The encoded protein is CASKSRQGGGLGTEAFF.

This clonotype was seen more than once but under ten times. The chain carries TRBV18 and TRBJ1-6, with 7 positions matching TRBD1. CDR3 length equals 15 residues. CDR1 and CDR2 from the germline V gene are KGHSH and LQKENI. Trimming took 4 bases from V and 7 from J; bases not matched to a gene: 7. The CDR3 protein is CASSRRQGENSPLHF. DNA for the CDR3: TGTGCCAGCTCACGACGACAGGGTGAAAATTCACCCCTCCACTTT.

In this sample, this clonotype turned up many times. This chain connects TRBV7-9 to TRBJ2-1; possibly TRBD1 or TRBD2 for D (5 bases each). CDR1 and CDR2 from the germline V gene are SEHNR and FQNEAQ (reference sequence). The length of the CDR3 is 15 residues. The V gene lost 5 bases and the J gene lost 9 bases, with 20 bases spanning the gap. The CDR3 bases are TGTGCCAGCAGCGCGCCCTATGGGGGTATAATTGAGCAGTTCTTC. Translated, it gives CASSAPYGGIIEQFF.